These 24 T cell receptor beta chains share one sample of origin, sequenced in a study of blood T cells in healthy people across ages (dated by TCRdb to 2015 to 2017). The method behind the library was 5' RACE. Sequenced using an Illumina HiSeq 2500. A second PCR of about 6 to 12 cycles was performed with a sample-barcoded 5' primer and a J-beta primer mix. Using fastp trimming at Q25 and MiXCR clonotype assembly, TCRdb reanalyzed the public sequencing data and kept in-frame beta chains. CDR3 protein duplicates are merged, each entry listing the most common genes and DNA. This sample is represented by 1.5 million to 2 million distinct CDR3 sequences; roughly 27% of them were singletons. The ten largest make up roughly 8.2% of the sample. The source material was blood. The receptors here all came from a woman in her 30s in good health.

The CDR3 protein is CASSVEGILGELFF. The DNA of the CDR3 is TGTGCCAGCAGCGTAGAGGGTATACTCGGGGAGCTGTTTTTT. The V and J genes are TRBV9 and TRBJ2-2; no reliable D call. This CDR3 has 14 residues. Germline V gene sequence: CDR1 SGDLS, CDR2 YYNGEE. V lost 0 bases and J 7 bases, leaving 10 bases between the germline ends.

The V and J genes are TRBV6-6 and TRBJ2-7, with TRBD2 identical over 9 bases. With V trimmed by 0 bases and J by 1 base, 4 bases remained unmatched. The CDR3 loop spans 16 amino acids. Germline V lookup: CDR1 MNHNY, CDR2 SVGAGI (reference sequence). In nucleotides, the CDR3 is TGTGCCAGCAGTTACTCTGGCGGGGGGGGGTCCTACGAGCAGTACTTC. This encodes CASSYSGGGGSYEQYF.

The chain couples TRBV5-1 to TRBJ2-5, with a weak D call TRBD1 (6 bases). With 2 bases removed from V and 3 bases from J, the gap between germline ends came to 17 bases. Germline CDR1 and CDR2: SGHRS and YFSETQ. This CDR3 contains 16 residues. The CDR3 loop reads CASSFAQGRVEETQYF. CDR3 DNA: TGCGCCAGCAGCTTCGCACAGGGACGGGTTGAAGAGACCCAGTACTTC.

This clonotype was picked up a small number of times. This rearrangement joins TRBV9 to TRBJ2-2; D unresolved. The CDR3 contains 13 residues. V shed 0 bases and J shed 7 bases, with 7 bases lying between them. Looked up from germline, CDR1 is SGDLS and CDR2 is YYNGEE. CDR3 coding DNA: TGTGCCAGCAGCGTAGAGAGTGACGGGGAGCTGTTTTTT. This sequence encodes CASSVESDGELFF.

Remarks on this clonotype: A junction end diverges from the germline sequence, so it may reflect a read error. The chain links TRBV4-3 to TRBJ2-5; the match to TRBD2 covers 14 bases. CDR1 LGHNA and CDR2 YSLEER come from the germline V gene. This CDR3 comprises 18 residues. The DNA of the CDR3 is TGCGCCAGCAGCCAAGATATGACTAGCGGGAGGGGGAAAGAGGCCCAGTACTTC. Translating it yields CASSQDMTSGRGKEAQYF.

The CDR3 reads CATSDVQGSLFF. The DNA for the CDR3 is TGTGCCACCAGTGATGTACAGGGGAGCCTGTTTTTT. The rearrangement joins TRBV24-1 to TRBJ1-4; 7 nucleotides agree with TRBD1. This CDR3 contains 12 residues. Germline V lookup: CDR1 KGHDR, CDR2 SFDVKD. The trim removed 3 bases at V and 14 bases at J, leaving 5 bases unmatched.

This rearrangement joins TRBV27 to TRBJ1-2, with TRBD1 as a possible D gene (5 bases). CDR1 and CDR2 from the germline V gene are MNHEY and SMNVEV (reference sequence). The V gene lost 2 bases and the J gene lost 9 bases, with 13 bases spanning the gap. The CDR3 spans 13 residues. CDR3 amino acids: CASSLTQVGSYTF. The CDR3 nucleotides are TGTGCCAGCAGTTTAACACAGGTCGGCAGCTACACCTTC.

The chain recombines TRBV6-6 with TRBJ2-5; 13 nucleotides line up with TRBD2. The assigned J gene may be wrong: the sequence end matches TRBJ2-1 better. CDR3 length equals 14 residues. Germline values: CDR1 MNHNY, CDR2 SVGAGI (reference sequence). The CDR3 DNA sequence: TGTGCCAGCCGACTAGCGGGAGGCCAAGAGACCCAGTTCTTC. This codes for CASRLAGGQETQFF.

The sample holds many counts of this clonotype. The V and J genes are TRBV6-5 and TRBJ2-1, with 7 nucleotides matching TRBD1. The CDR3 covers 14 residues. Germline-derived CDR1 and CDR2 are MNHEY and SVGAGI. J lost 6 bases, V lost 6 bases, and 8 bases had no gene match. Here the CDR3 DNA reads TGTGCCAGCAGCCCTGACAGGGTGGTCAATGAGCAGTTCTTC. It yields the protein CASSPDRVVNEQFF.

The chain joins TRBV29-1 to TRBJ2-5, with D perhaps being TRBD1 or TRBD2 (5 bases each). Trimming removed 5 bases from V and 4 bases from J, with 8 bases in between. The CDR3 extends over 11 amino acids. The germline CDR1 and CDR2 sequences are SQVTM and ANQGSEA. CDR3 amino acids: CSVRGGETQYF. The CDR3 DNA reads TGCAGCGTTCGGGGCGGAGAGACCCAGTACTTC.

This clonotype was observed many times. V usage is TRBV27 and J usage is TRBJ2-7; 7 nucleotides align to TRBD1. Germline CDR1 and CDR2: MNHEY and SMNVEV (reference sequence). This CDR3 spans 14 amino acids. J was trimmed by 4 bases and V by 4 bases; bases with no gene match: 7. The DNA of the CDR3 is TGTGCCAGCAGTTCCCTTGACAGGGTTTACGAGCAGTACTTC. Translating it yields CASSSLDRVYEQYF.

This clonotype has more than one count but fewer than ten. The chain employs TRBV9 and TRBJ1-4; D call uncertain. V lost 3 bases, J lost 3 bases, and 6 bases lay in between. Looked up from germline, CDR1 is SGDLS and CDR2 is YYNGEE. The length of the CDR3 is 13 residues. CDR3 sequence reads: CASSAGANEKLFF. The CDR3 DNA follows: TGTGCCAGCAGCGCTGGGGCTAATGAAAAACTGTTTTTT.

V is TRBV7-3 and J is TRBJ2-1, with 10 bases fitting TRBD2. With V trimmed by 6 bases and J by 4 bases, 9 bases remained unmatched. The CDR3 loop spans 16 amino acids. Germline-derived CDR1 and CDR2 are SGHTA and FQGTGA. CDR3 loop: CASRKSTSGNYNEQFF. Written as DNA, the CDR3 is TGTGCCAGCAGAAAAAGTACTAGCGGGAATTACAATGAGCAGTTCTTC.

With respect to this clonotype: Compared with germline, one end of the junction differs, possibly owing to a read error. V and J are TRBV11-2 and TRBJ2-7; 9 bases are a match to TRBD2. Germline loops: CDR1 SGHAT, CDR2 FQNNGV. The CDR3 is 16 residues long. Written as DNA, the CDR3 is TGCGCCAGCAGCTTGGCCCCAGCGGGAGGATATTACGAGCAGTACTTC. As protein: CASSLAPAGGYYEQYF.

The table lists this clonotype with a few counts. This sequence joins TRBV20-1 and TRBJ2-7; TRBD1 agrees at 9 bases. V shed 3 bases, J shed 4 bases, and the junction held 13 bases outside the gene matches. The CDR3 contains 16 residues. Germline V lookup: CDR1 DFQATT, CDR2 SNEGSKA (reference sequence). As DNA, the CDR3 is TGCAGTGCTAGGGGTACCGGGACAGGGAAGCCTTACGAGCAGTACTTC. It codes for CSARGTGTGKPYEQYF.

This clonotype has at least ten counts. This chain joins TRBV5-1 and TRBJ1-2, with D maybe TRBD1 (5 bases). Trimming pared 4 bases from V and 2 bases from J, leaving 18 bases between. Germline CDR1 and CDR2: SGHRS and YFSETQ. The CDR3 totals 16 residues. The CDR3 sequence is CASSNAPRGRNYGYTF. CDR3 sequence (DNA): TGCGCCAGCAGCAACGCCCCCCGGGGACGGAACTATGGCTACACCTTC.

V and J are TRBV20-1 and TRBJ1-2; TRBD1 is a possible D gene (5 bases). V was pared by 3 bases and J by 8 bases, with 16 bases between. This CDR3 spans 13 amino acids. Germline V gene sequence: CDR1 DFQATT, CDR2 SNEGSKA (reference sequence). The CDR3 here is CSASEQVVAGYTF. The CDR3 DNA reads as TGCAGTGCTAGCGAACAGGTGGTAGCAGGCTACACCTTC.

Points on this clonotype: The junction and the germline gene differ at one end; a read error may be behind it. The chain joins TRBV12-3 or TRBV12-4 to TRBJ2-1; D may correspond to TRBD1 or TRBD2 (6 bases each). The CDR3 covers 15 residues. The CDR3 sequence: CASSSDGLRDNGQFF. The DNA for the CDR3 is TGTGCCAGCAGCTCTGACGGGCTGCGGGACAATGGGCAGTTCTTC.

There are a few counts of this clonotype. The V call is TRBV30, the J call TRBJ2-1; D perhaps matches TRBD2 (5 bases). V dropped 1 base and J dropped 7 bases, with 17 bases sitting between them. Germline CDR1 GTSNPN, CDR2 SVGIG (reference sequence). The CDR3 is 15 residues long. The CDR3 DNA reads as TGTGCCTGGAGTGAGGGTTTACTAGAAAGGAATGAGCAGTTCTTC. It is translated as CAWSEGLLERNEQFF.

The chain carries TRBV2 and TRBJ1-5, with no clear D. With 6 bases removed from V and 5 bases from J, the gap between germline ends came to 11 bases. The CDR3 is made up of 13 amino acids. CDR1 and CDR2 from the germline V gene are SNHLY and FYNNEI. The CDR3: CASSPERDQPQHF. The CDR3 region has the DNA TGTGCCAGCAGCCCCGAACGAGATCAGCCCCAGCATTTT.

On this clonotype itself: Given a much more abundant clone one base away, this may be a read error. The chain couples TRBV4-3 to TRBJ1-2; D gene ambiguous. Looked up from germline, CDR1 is LGHNA and CDR2 is YSLEER. V was pared by 1 base and J by 4 bases, with 10 bases between. The CDR3 consists of 14 residues. This CDR3 is CASSQGEGPYGYTF. The CDR3 bases are TGCGCCAGCAGCCAAGGAGAAGGGCCCTATGGCTACACCTTC.

This clonotype was observed at least ten times. The DNA of the CDR3 is TGTGCCATAAAAAGGGGGGATAAGTACGAGCAGTACTTC. Amino acid sequence: CAIKRGDKYEQYF. V and J are TRBV10-3 and TRBJ2-7; D tentatively fits TRBD1 or TRBD2 (6 bases each). The CDR3 length is 13 residues. The germline V and J ends were trimmed by 9 bases and 4 bases, with 16 bases remaining between them. Germline loops: CDR1 ENHRY, CDR2 SYGVKD.

As concerns this clonotype: A much larger clone sits a single nucleotide away, making a read error possible. CDR3 sequence reads: CASSLRGTANYGYTF. CDR3 in DNA: TGTGCCAGCAGCTTAAGGGGGACAGCCAACTATGGCTACACCTTC. The chain combines TRBV7-9 with TRBJ1-2; TRBD1 aligns across 7 bases. The CDR3 has 15 amino acids. CDR1 is SEHNR, CDR2 FQNEAQ, per germline (reference sequence). V trimming: 2 bases; J trimming: 2 bases; junction bases outside the gene matches: 5.

This clonotype was seen a handful of times. The chain has TRBV6-6 and TRBJ2-7, with D unclear. The CDR3 extends over 15 amino acids. V gave up 6 bases and J gave up 1 base, with 16 bases separating them. CDR1 and CDR2 (germline): MNHNY, SVGAGI (reference sequence). CDR3 loop: CASSSREVVSYEQYF. CDR3 coding DNA: TGTGCCAGCAGCTCCAGAGAGGTTGTATCCTACGAGCAGTACTTC.